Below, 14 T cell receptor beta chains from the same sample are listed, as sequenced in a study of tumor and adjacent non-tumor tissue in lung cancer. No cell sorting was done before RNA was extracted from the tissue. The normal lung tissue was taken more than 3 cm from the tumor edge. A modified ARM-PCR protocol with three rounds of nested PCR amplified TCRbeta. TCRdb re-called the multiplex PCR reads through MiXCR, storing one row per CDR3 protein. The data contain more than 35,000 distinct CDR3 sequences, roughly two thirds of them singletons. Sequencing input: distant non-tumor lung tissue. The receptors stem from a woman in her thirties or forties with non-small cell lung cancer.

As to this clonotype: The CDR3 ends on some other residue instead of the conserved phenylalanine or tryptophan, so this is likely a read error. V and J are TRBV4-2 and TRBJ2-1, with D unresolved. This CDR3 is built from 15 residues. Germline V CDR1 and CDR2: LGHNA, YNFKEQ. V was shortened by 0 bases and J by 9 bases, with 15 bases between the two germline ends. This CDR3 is CASSQEDRINSEQFL. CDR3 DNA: TGTGCCAGCAGCCAAGAGGACCGGATTAACAGTGAGCAGTTCTTA.

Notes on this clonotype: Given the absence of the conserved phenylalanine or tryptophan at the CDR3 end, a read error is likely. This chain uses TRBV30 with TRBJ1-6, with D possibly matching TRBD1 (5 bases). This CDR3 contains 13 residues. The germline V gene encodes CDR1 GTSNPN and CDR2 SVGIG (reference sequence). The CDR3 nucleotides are TGTGCCTGGAGACGTGACAGCTATTCGCCCCTCCACCCT. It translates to CAWRRDSYSPLHP.

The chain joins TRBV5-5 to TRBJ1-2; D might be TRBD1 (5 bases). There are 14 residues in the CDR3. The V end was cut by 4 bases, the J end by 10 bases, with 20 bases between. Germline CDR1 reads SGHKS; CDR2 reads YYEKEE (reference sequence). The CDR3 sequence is CASSATTVGGDYTF. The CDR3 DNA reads TGTGCCAGCAGCGCAACGACAGTGGGGGGTGACTACACCTTC.

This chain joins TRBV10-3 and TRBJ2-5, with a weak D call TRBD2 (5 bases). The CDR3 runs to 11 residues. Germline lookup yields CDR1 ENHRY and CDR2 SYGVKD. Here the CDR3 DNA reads TGTGTCACCAGTGAGCGGGAGACCCAGTACTTC. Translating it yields CVTSERETQYF.

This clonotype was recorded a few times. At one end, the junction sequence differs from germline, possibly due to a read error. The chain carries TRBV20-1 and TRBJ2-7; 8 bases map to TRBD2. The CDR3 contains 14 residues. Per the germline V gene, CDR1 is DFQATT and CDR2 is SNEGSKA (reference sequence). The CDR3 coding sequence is TGCACTGCTAAAGGAACTAGCGGAACCTACGAGCAGTACTTC. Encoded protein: CTAKGTSGTYEQYF.

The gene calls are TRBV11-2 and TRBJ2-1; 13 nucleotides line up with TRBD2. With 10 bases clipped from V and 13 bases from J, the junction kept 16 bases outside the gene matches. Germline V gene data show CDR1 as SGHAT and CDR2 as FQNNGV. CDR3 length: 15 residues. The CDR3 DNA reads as TGTGCCATAAGCACCGGACTAGCGGGGGCCCCGGGTCAGTTCTTC. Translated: CAISTGLAGAPGQFF.

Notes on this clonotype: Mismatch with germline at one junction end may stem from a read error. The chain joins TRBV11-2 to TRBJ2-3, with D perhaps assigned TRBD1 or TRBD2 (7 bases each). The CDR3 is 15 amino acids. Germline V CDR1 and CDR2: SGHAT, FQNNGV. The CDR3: CASSPLAWGTDMQYF. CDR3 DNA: TGTGCCAGCAGCCCACTAGCGTGGGGGACAGATATGCAGTATTTT.

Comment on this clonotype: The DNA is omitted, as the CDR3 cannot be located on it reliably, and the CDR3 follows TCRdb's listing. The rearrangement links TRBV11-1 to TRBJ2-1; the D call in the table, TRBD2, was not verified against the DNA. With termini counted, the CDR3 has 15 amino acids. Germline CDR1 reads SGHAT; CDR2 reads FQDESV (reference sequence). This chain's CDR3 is CAGSFGEGPNNEQFF.

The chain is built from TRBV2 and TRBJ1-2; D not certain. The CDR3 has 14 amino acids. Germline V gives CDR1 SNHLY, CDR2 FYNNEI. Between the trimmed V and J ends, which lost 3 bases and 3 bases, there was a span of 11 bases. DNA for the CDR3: TGTGCCAGCAGTGAGAGGCAGATTGACTATGGCTACACCTTC. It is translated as CASSERQIDYGYTF.

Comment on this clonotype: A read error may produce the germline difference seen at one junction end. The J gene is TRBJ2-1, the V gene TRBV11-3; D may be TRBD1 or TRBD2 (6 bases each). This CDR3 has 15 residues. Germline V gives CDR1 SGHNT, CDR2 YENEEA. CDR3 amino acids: CASSLGPGGNNGQFF. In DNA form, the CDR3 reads TGTGCCAGCAGTTTGGGGCCCGGGGGCAACAATGGGCAGTTCTTC.

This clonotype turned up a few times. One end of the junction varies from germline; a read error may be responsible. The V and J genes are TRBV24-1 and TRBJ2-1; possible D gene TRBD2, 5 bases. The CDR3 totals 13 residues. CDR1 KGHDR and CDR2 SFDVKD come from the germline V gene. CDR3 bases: TGTACCACCAGTGGGAGCTCCTACAATGAGCAGTTCTTC. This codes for CTTSGSSYNEQFF.

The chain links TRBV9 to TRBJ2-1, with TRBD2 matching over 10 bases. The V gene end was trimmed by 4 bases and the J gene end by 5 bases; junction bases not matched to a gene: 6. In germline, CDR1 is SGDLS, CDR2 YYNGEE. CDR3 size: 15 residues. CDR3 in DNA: TGTGCCAGCAGCCGCAGCGGGAGGGCCCACAATGAGCAGTTCTTC. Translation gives CASSRSGRAHNEQFF.

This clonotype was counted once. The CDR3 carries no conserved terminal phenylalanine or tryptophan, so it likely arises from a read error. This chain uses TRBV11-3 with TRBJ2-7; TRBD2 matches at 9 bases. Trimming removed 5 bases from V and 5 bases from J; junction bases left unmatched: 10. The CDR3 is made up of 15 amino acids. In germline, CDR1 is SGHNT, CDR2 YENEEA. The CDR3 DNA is TGTGCCAGCAGCCAGGGGCCAGCGGGGGGCCACGAGCAGTACTTA. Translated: CASSQGPAGGHEQYL.

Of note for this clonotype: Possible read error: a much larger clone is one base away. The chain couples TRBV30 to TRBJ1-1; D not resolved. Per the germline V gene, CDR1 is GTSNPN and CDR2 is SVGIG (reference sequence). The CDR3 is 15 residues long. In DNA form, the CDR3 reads TGTGCCTGGAGGGGAATAGCCCTTCTGAACTCTGAAGCTTTCTTT. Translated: CAWRGIALLNSEAFF.